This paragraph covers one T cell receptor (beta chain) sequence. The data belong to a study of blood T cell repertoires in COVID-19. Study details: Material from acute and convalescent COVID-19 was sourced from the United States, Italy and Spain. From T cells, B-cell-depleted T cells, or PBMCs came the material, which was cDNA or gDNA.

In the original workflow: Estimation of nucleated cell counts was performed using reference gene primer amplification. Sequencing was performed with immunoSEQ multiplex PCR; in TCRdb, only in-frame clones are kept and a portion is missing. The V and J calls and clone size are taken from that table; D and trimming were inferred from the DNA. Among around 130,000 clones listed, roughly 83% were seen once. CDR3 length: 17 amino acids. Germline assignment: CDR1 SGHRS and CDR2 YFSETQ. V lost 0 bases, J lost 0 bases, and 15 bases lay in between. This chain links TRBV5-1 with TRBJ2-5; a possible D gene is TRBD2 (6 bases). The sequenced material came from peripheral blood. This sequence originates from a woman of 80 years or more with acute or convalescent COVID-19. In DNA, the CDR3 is TGCGCCAGCAGCTTGGGCGGAAGGGGAGGAGACCAAGAGACCCAGTACTTC. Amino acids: CASSLGGRGGDQETQYF.